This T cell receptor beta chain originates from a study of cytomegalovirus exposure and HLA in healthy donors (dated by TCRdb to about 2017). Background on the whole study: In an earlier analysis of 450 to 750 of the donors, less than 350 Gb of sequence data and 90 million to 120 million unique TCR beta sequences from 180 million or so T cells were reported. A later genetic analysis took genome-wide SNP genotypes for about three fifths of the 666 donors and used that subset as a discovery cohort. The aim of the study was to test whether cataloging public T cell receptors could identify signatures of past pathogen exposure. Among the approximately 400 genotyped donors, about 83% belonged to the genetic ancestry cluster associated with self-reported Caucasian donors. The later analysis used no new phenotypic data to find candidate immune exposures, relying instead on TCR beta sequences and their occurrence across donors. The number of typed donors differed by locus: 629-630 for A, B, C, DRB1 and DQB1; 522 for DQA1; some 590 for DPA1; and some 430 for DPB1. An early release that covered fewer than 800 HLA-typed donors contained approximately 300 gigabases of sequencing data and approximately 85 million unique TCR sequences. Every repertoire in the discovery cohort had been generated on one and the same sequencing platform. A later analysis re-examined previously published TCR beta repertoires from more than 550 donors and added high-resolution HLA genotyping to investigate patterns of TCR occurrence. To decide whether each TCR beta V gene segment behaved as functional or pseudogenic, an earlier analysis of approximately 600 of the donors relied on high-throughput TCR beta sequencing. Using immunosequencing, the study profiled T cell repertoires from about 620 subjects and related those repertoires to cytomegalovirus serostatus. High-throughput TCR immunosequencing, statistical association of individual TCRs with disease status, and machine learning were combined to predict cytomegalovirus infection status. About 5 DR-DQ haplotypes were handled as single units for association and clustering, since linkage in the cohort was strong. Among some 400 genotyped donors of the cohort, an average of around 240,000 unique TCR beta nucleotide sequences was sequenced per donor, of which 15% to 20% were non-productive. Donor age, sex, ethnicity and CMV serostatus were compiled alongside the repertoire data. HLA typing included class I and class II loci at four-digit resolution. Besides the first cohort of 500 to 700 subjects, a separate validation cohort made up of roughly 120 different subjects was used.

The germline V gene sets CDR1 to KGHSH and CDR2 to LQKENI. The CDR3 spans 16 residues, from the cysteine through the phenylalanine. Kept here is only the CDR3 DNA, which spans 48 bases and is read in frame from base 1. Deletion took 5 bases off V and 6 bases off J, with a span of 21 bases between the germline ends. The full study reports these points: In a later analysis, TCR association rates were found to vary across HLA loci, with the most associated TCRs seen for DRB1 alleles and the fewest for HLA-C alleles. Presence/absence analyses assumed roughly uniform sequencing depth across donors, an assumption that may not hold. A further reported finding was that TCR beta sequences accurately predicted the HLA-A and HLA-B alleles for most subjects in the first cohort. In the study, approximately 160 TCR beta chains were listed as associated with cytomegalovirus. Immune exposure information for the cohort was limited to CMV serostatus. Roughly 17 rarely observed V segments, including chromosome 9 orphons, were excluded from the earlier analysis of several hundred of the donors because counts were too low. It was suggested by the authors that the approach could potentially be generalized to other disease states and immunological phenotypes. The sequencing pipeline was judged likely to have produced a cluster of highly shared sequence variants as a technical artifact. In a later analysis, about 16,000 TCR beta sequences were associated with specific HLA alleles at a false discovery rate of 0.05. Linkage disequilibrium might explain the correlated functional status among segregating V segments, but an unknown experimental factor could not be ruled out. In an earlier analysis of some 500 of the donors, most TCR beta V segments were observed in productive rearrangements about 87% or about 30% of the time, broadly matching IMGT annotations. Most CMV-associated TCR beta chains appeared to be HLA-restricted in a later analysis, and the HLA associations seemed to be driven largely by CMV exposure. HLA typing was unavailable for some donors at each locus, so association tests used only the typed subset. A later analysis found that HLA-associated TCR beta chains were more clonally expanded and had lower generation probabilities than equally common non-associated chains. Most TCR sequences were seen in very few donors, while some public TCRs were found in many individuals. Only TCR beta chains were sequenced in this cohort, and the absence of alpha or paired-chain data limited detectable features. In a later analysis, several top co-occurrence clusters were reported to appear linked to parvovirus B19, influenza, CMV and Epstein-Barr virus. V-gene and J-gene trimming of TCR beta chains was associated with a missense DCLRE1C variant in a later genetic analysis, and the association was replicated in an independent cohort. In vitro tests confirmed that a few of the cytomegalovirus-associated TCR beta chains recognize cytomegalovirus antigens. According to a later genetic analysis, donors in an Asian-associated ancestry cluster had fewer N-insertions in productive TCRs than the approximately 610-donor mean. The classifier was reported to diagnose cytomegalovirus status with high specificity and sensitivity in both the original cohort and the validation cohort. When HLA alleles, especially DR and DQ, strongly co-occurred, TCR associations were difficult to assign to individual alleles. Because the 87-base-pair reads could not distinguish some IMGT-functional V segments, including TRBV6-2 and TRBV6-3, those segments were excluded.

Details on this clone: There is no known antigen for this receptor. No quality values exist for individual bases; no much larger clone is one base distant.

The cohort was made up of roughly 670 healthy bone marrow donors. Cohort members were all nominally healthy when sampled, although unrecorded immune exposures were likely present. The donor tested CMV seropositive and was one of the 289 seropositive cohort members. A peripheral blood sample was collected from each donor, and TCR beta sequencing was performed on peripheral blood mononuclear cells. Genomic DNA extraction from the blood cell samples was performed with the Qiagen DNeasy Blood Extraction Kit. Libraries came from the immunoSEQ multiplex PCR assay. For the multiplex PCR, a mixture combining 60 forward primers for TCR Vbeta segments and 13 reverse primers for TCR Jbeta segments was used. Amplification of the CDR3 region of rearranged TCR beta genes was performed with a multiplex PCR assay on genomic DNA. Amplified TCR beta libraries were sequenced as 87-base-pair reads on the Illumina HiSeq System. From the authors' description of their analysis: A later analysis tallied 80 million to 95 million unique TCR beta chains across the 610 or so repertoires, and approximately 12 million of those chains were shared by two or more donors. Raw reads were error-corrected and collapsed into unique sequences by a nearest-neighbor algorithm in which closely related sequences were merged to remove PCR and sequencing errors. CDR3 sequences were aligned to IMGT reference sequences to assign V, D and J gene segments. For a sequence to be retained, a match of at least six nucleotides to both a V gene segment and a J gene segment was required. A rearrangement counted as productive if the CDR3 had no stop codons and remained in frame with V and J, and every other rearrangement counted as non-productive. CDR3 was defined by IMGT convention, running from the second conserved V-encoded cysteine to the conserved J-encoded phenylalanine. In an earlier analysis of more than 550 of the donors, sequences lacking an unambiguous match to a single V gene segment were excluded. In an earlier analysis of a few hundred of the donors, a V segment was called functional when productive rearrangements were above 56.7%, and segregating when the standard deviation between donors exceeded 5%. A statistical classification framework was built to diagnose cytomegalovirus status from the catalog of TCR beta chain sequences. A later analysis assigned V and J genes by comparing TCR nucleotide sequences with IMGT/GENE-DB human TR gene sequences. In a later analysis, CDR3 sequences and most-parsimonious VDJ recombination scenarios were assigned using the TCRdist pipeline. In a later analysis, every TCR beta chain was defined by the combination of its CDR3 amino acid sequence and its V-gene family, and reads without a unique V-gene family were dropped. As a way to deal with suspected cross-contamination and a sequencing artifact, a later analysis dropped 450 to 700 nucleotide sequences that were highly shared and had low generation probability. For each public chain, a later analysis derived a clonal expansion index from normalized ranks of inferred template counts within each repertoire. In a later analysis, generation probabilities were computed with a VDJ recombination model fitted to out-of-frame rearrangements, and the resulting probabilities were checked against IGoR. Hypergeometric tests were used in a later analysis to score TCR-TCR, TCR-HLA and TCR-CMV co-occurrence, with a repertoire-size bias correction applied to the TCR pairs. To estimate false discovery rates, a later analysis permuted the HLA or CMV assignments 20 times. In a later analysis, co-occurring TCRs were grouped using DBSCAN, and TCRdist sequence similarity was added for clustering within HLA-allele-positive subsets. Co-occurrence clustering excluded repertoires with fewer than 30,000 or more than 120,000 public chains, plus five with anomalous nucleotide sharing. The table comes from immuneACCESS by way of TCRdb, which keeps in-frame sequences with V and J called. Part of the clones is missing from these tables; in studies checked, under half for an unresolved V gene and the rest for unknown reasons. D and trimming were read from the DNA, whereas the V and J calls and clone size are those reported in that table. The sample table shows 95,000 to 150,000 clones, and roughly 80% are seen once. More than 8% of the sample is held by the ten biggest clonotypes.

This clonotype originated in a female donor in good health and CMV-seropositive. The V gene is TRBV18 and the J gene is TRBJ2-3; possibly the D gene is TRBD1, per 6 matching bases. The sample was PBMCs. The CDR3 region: CASSSTGHGAGDTQYF. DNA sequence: TGTGCCAGCTCATCAACAGGGCACGGAGCCGGCGATACGCAGTATTTT.